The 20 T cell receptor beta chains listed next were all sequenced from one sample in a study of cytomegalovirus exposure and HLA in healthy donors. With 60 Vbeta and 13 Jbeta primers, the PCR was carried out. Sequencing used immunoSEQ multiplex PCR; TCRdb keeps in-frame clones, though not all of them. Its clone listing holds about 140,000 clones. Sequenced material: PBMCs. The receptors were gathered from a woman younger than 30 in good health and CMV-seronegative.

The V call is TRBV11-2, the J call TRBJ2-7; D possibly corresponds to TRBD1 (5 bases). The CDR3 runs to 13 residues. CDR1 is SGHAT and CDR2 is FQNNGV in the germline V gene. Trimming took off 5 bases at V and 1 base at J, with 9 bases between the two ends. The CDR3 region is CASSQDRSYEQYF. CDR3 nucleotide sequence: TGTGCCAGCAGCCAAGACAGATCCTACGAGCAGTACTTC.

This chain joins TRBV7-3 and TRBJ2-1; TRBD2 matches at 8 bases. V lost 4 bases to trimming and J lost 2 bases; unmatched junction nucleotides: 7. The CDR3 spans 16 residues. Germline loops: CDR1 SGHTA, CDR2 FQGTGA. CDR3 sequence: CASSSKPGLAYNEQFF. As DNA, the CDR3 is TGTGCCAGCAGCTCAAAACCGGGACTAGCCTACAATGAGCAGTTCTTC.

The CDR3 sequence is CAHNRRVNYGYTF. DNA of the CDR3: TGTGCCCATAACCGCAGGGTAAACTATGGCTACACCTTC. The genes are TRBV30 and TRBJ1-2; weak D call: TRBD1 (5 bases). Trimming removed 8 bases from V and 2 bases from J, with 15 bases in between. Germline V gene sequence: CDR1 GTSNPN, CDR2 SVGIG (reference sequence). The CDR3 sequence is 13 residues long.

The chain couples TRBV5-4 to TRBJ1-1; D is perhaps TRBD1 (5 bases). The CDR3 has 15 amino acids. Germline CDR1 reads SGHNT; CDR2 reads YYREEE (reference sequence). V shed 4 bases and J shed 5 bases, with 18 bases lying between them. In nucleotides, the CDR3 is TGTGCCAGCAGCCCGCTTACAGGCTTCGAGACTGAAGCTTTCTTT. It codes for CASSPLTGFETEAFF.

The chain uses TRBV27 and TRBJ2-7; tentatively, D is TRBD2 (7 bases). Germline loops: CDR1 MNHEY, CDR2 SMNVEV (reference sequence). With 2 bases removed from V and 4 bases from J, the gap between germline ends came to 21 bases. The CDR3 loop spans 17 amino acids. Written as DNA, the CDR3 is TGTGCCAGCAGTTTAGGAGTGACTAGCAGAGGGGGATACGAGCAGTACTTC. It codes for CASSLGVTSRGGYEQYF.

The V call is TRBV7-2, the J call TRBJ2-5; D perhaps matches TRBD2 (6 bases). Germline values: CDR1 SGHTA, CDR2 FQGNSA. This CDR3 region has 14 residues. The V end was cut by 3 bases, the J end by 1 base, with 9 bases between. For the CDR3, the DNA is TGTGCCAGCAGCTTTAGGAGGGGCCAAGAGACCCAGTACTTC. Protein product: CASSFRRGQETQYF.

The rearrangement uses TRBV5-1 and TRBJ2-6, with TRBD2 matching over 12 bases. Germline V gives CDR1 SGHRS, CDR2 YFSETQ. The CDR3 is made up of 18 amino acids. V lost 0 bases to trimming and J lost 3 bases; unmatched junction nucleotides: 4. Here the CDR3 reads CASSLALAGGIGANVLTF. CDR3 coding DNA: TGCGCCAGCAGCTTGGCCCTAGCGGGAGGGATTGGGGCCAACGTCCTGACTTTC.

V gene TRBV7-2 combines with J gene TRBJ2-7; TRBD2 matches at 7 bases. This CDR3 is built from 14 residues. CDR1 and CDR2 from the germline V gene are SGHTA and FQGNSA. J lost 2 bases, V lost 4 bases, and 5 bases had no gene match. The DNA for the CDR3 is TGTGCCAGCAGCTCCCACGCGGGGGCCTACGAGCAGTACTTC. This translates into CASSSHAGAYEQYF.

The V and J genes are TRBV5-8 and TRBJ2-1; D is ambiguous. Germline V gives CDR1 SGHTS, CDR2 YDEGEE. Trimming removed 6 bases at V and 2 bases at J, with 3 bases between. This CDR3 has 11 residues. CDR3 sequence (DNA): TGTGCCAGCACTCCCTACAATGAGCAGTTCTTC. Protein sequence: CASTPYNEQFF.

This rearrangement joins TRBV29-1 to TRBJ1-1; D might be TRBD1 (5 bases). Germline CDR1 SQVTM, CDR2 ANQGSEA. The CDR3 has 11 amino acids. This CDR3 is CTVWGDTEAFF. The CDR3 nucleotides are TGCACCGTATGGGGGGACACTGAAGCTTTCTTT.

The V gene is TRBV30, the J gene TRBJ2-3; tentatively, D is TRBD1 (6 bases). CDR3 size: 13 residues. The V gene's germline CDR1 is GTSNPN and CDR2 SVGIG (reference sequence). Trimming removed 0 bases from V and 8 bases from J, with 12 bases in between. In DNA, the CDR3 is TGTGCCTGGAGTGTACAGGGCGGCCGTACGCAGTATTTT. Amino acid sequence: CAWSVQGGRTQYF.

This rearrangement joins TRBV10-3 to TRBJ2-1; possible D gene TRBD1, 6 bases. Looked up from germline, CDR1 is ENHRY and CDR2 is SYGVKD. CDR3 length equals 14 residues. Between the trimmed V and J ends, which lost 7 bases and 6 bases, there was a span of 16 bases. The chain's CDR3 is CAIKMGAQGNEQFF. The CDR3 region has the DNA TGTGCCATCAAAATGGGGGCCCAGGGCAATGAGCAGTTCTTC.

The genes are TRBV27 and TRBJ2-1; weak D call: TRBD2 (6 bases). The CDR3 sequence is 15 residues long. In germline, CDR1 is MNHEY, CDR2 SMNVEV (reference sequence). Trimming pared 4 bases from V and 5 bases from J, leaving 15 bases between. The CDR3 nucleotides read TGTGCCAGCAGTTCTAGCGAGAGGGCGCACAATGAGCAGTTCTTC. Protein product: CASSSSERAHNEQFF.

The chain employs TRBV6-4 and TRBJ2-1, with TRBD1 matching over 12 bases. The V gene end was trimmed by 6 bases and the J gene end by 8 bases; junction bases not matched to a gene: 5. The CDR3 is 14 amino acids. Germline values: CDR1 MRHNA, CDR2 SNTAGT. The CDR3 reads CASSSGTGGHEQFF. The CDR3 DNA follows: TGTGCCAGCAGCTCCGGGACAGGGGGCCATGAGCAGTTCTTC.

The rearrangement joins TRBV6-5 to TRBJ2-5; tentative D call: TRBD2 (5 bases). V lost 0 bases and J 1 base, leaving 12 bases between the germline ends. Germline V gives CDR1 MNHEY, CDR2 SVGAGI. CDR3 length: 16 amino acids. In DNA form, the CDR3 reads TGTGCCAGCAGTTACTCGATCGGGATCGGCCAAGAGACCCAGTACTTC. It is translated as CASSYSIGIGQETQYF.

CDR3 residues: CASSESRDARGSYEQYV. CDR3 DNA: TGTGCCAGCAGTGAATCCCGAGACGCCCGAGGAAGCTACGAGCAGTACGTC. The rearrangement joins TRBV6-1 to TRBJ2-7; D uncertain. Trimming pared 2 bases from V and 3 bases from J, leaving 20 bases between. Germline V lookup: CDR1 MNHNS, CDR2 SASEGT. The length of the CDR3 is 17 residues.

The gene calls are TRBV7-9 and TRBJ1-1; D uncertain. This CDR3 is built from 14 residues. Trimming took off 2 bases at V and 6 bases at J, with 13 bases between the two ends. Germline V CDR1 and CDR2: SEHNR, FQNEAQ (reference sequence). DNA of the CDR3: TGTGCCAGCAGCTTATCAGGCTGGATGGCTGAAGCTTTCTTT. It encodes CASSLSGWMAEAFF.

This chain links TRBV4-1 with TRBJ2-2; 7 bases are a match to TRBD2. Trimming cost V 0 bases and J 4 bases; bases outside gene matches: 8. Germline assignment: CDR1 MGHRA and CDR2 YSYEKL. CDR3 size: 17 residues. Here the CDR3 reads CASSQDRRERATGELFF. The CDR3 DNA reads TGCGCCAGCAGCCAAGATCGGCGGGAGCGGGCCACCGGGGAGCTGTTTTTT.

Regarding this clone: A read error may account for a junction end that differs from germline. V and J are TRBV2 and TRBJ2-7; 9 bases line up with TRBD2. CDR3 length equals 11 residues. CDR1 and CDR2 (germline): SNHLY, FYNNEI. The CDR3 sequence: CASILAGNPSF. The CDR3 region has the DNA TGTGCCAGCATTCTAGCGGGAAACCCTTCGTTC.

The V and J genes are TRBV7-2 and TRBJ2-5; 8 positions match TRBD2. The V gene's germline CDR1 is SGHTA and CDR2 FQGNSA. This CDR3 has 16 residues. V lost 0 bases, J lost 4 bases, and 7 bases stayed unmatched. DNA for the CDR3: TGTGCCAGCAGCTTAGCCTACGCGGGAGGCACAGAGACCCAGTACTTC. It is translated as CASSLAYAGGTETQYF.